A selection of T cell receptor beta chains follows, all from one sample in a study of T-cell memory formation after mild COVID-19. TCRdb ran MiXCR on the 5' RACE reads and lists one entry per CDR3 protein. The sample lists 210,000 or so distinct CDR3 sequences, 27% occurring once. The sequencing sample was made of PBMCs or a T cell subset sorted from them (not recorded which). These receptors were collected from an adult woman who had mild COVID-19 (a few samples of this study predate the infection). Cell type and time point are not known. The CDR3 runs from the conserved cysteine through the conserved F or W. The order of the fields is D gene, J gene, V gene, CDR3 protein. A D gene is named only where the DNA matches it firmly.

NA	TRBJ2-6	TRBV5-4	CASSSPPGSGANVLTF
NA	TRBJ1-1	TRBV7-3	CASSLNRANTEAFF
TRBD2	TRBJ2-1	TRBV5-4	CASSLALRTSGANEQFF
NA	TRBJ2-7	TRBV6-2/TRBV6-3	CASSRPNRNYEQYF
NA	TRBJ2-3	TRBV20-1	CSAPNREGGSDTQYF
NA	TRBJ2-5	TRBV15	CATSRVRSKGETQYF
TRBD1	TRBJ1-2	TRBV19	CASRPPGQGGGYTF
NA	TRBJ2-7	TRBV12-3/TRBV12-4	CASSFSGSMQYF
TRBD2	TRBJ2-4	TRBV27	CASRSGLAGAWYF
NA	TRBJ2-7	TRBV5-5	CASSFNELFGGIGYF
NA	TRBJ1-2	TRBV6-5	CASSPLGRLNYGYTF
TRBD2	TRBJ2-1	TRBV15	CATTSGTSSYNEQFF
TRBD2	TRBJ2-7	TRBV12-3/TRBV12-4	CASSSAGGGSYEQYF
NA	TRBJ2-1	TRBV6-2/TRBV6-3	CASSYFGLGNPRNHEQFF
NA	TRBJ2-5	TRBV6-6	CASNLASEETQYF
TRBD1	TRBJ1-2	TRBV27	CASRRGGPNLYGYTF
TRBD1	TRBJ2-1	TRBV29-1	CSVAPRQGDEQFF
TRBD2	TRBJ2-7	TRBV9	CASSVCLLAETYEQYF
NA	TRBJ2-7	TRBV6-2/TRBV6-3	CASSYSWIYEQYF
NA	TRBJ2-5	TRBV12-3/TRBV12-4	CASTTLRKETQYF
TRBD1	TRBJ2-5	TRBV12-3/TRBV12-4	CASSLGTEARETQYF
NA	TRBJ2-1	TRBV7-2	CASSLVSTNEQFF
NA	TRBJ1-5	TRBV12-3/TRBV12-4	CASRGTGNQPQHF
TRBD2	TRBJ2-5	TRBV4-1	CASSQVAGGLETQYF
TRBD2	TRBJ2-1	TRBV5-1	CASSLGLAGDSYNEQFF
NA	TRBJ1-1	TRBV12-3/TRBV12-4	CASSLRGMNTEAFF
TRBD1	TRBJ2-2	TRBV20-1	CSARRGTGYTGELFF
NA	TRBJ1-3	TRBV4-3	CASSQDLGQPAGNTIYF
NA	TRBJ2-7	TRBV6-1	CASSVLEGGHEQYF
NA	TRBJ1-6	TRBV12-3/TRBV12-4	CASSRNRVVRSPLHF
NA	TRBJ2-3	TRBV5-4	CASSPMTAAYTDTQYF
NA	TRBJ2-7	TRBV4-1	CASSGLSTGSYEQYF
NA	TRBJ1-1	TRBV19	CASSIWGRDTEAFF
TRBD1	TRBJ1-2	TRBV20-1	CSARDRGRVNYGYTF
NA	TRBJ2-1	TRBV29-1	CSVERRMNEQFF
TRBD2	TRBJ2-4	TRBV20-1	CSASRPLTSGSDIQYF
NA	TRBJ2-1	TRBV5-1	CASSPSSTGEQFF
TRBD1	TRBJ1-4	TRBV6-6	CASTRGRDRTNEKLFF
NA	TRBJ2-2	TRBV7-9	CASSFAGELFF